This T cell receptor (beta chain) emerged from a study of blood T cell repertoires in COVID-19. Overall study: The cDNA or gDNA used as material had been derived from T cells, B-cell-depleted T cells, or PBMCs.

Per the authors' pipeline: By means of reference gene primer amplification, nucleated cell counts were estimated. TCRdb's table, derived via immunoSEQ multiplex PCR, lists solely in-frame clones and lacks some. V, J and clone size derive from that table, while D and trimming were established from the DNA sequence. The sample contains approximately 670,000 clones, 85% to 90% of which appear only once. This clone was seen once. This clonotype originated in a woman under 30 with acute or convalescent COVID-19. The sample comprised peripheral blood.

CDR3 amino acids: CASSPSGVRQETQYF. For the CDR3, the DNA is TGTGCCAGCTCCCCGTCGGGGGTTCGCCAAGAGACCCAGTACTTC. The J gene is TRBJ2-5, the V gene TRBV9; TRBD2 is a possible D gene (6 bases). Looked up from germline, CDR1 is SGDLS and CDR2 is YYNGEE. Deletions cut 7 bases from V and 1 base from J, with 17 bases between. The CDR3 contains 15 residues.